This T cell receptor (beta chain) was sequenced during a study of graft-versus-host responses after intestinal transplantation. On the study more broadly: Recipients across the board were started on anti-thymocyte globulin induction, then kept on tacrolimus and steroids for 2 to 4 years.

V was clipped by 0 bases and J by 2 bases; unmatched bases: 7. This CDR3 is 16 amino acids long. CDR1 GTSNPN and CDR2 SVGIG come from the germline V gene (reference sequence). Tissue processing of the graft released intraepithelial and lamina propria lymphocytes from it. TCRdb's copy holds only in-frame clones and misses some; the assay was immunoSEQ multiplex PCR. The table lists about 990 clones, roughly 75% of them singletons, with around 7.9% in the top ten. This sequence originates from a human patient who received an intestinal transplant, so some T cells may come from the graft donor. The chain is built from TRBV30 and TRBJ2-3, with 8 bases matching TRBD2. The sample was ileum tissue, taken 7 days after intestinal transplantation. The CDR3 DNA follows: TGTGCCTGGAGTGTAGGCGCGGGGGGTCACACAGATACGCAGTATTTT. As protein: CAWSVGAGGHTDTQYF.